This entry describes one TCR beta chain. This sample is drawn from a study of cytomegalovirus exposure and HLA in healthy donors. Study in general: An early data release held around 80 million unique TCRs from HLA-typed donors.

This PCR relied on a set of 60 Vbeta primers and 13 Jbeta primers. Measured with immunoSEQ multiplex PCR; TCRdb has only the in-frame clones, and not every one. The table records 90,000 or so clones, roughly two thirds of them present only once. V lost 1 base, J lost 5 bases, and 11 bases lay in between. Germline V gene sequence: CDR1 SNHLY, CDR2 FYNNEI. CDR3 size: 14 residues. This chain links TRBV2 with TRBJ2-5; D possibly corresponds to TRBD1 (6 bases). Sequenced material: PBMCs. The receptor was derived from a woman aged 45-60 years in good health and CMV-seropositive. In nucleotides, the CDR3 is TGTGCCAGCAGTGAAGACACAGGGCGGGAGACCCAGTACTTC. Its translation: CASSEDTGRETQYF. The complete variable domain, with remaining parts taken from reference TRBV2 and TRBJ2-5, reads EPEVTQTPSHQVTQMGQEVILRCVPISNHLYFYWYRQILGQKVEFLVSFYNNEISEKSEIFDDQFSVERPDGSNFTLKIRSTKLEDSAMYFCASSEDTGRETQYFGPGTRLLVL.